Shown below are 30 T cell receptor beta chains from a single sample sequenced in a study of shared clonotypes between healthy human individuals. Some clones are missing from TCRdb's copy, which holds only in-frame ones; the method was immunoSEQ multiplex PCR. The table lists over a million clones, about 84% of them singletons. Sequencing was done on a sample of memory CD4+ T cells from PBMCs. Subset in this sample: CD45RA-negative fraction. The receptors shown here come from a man younger than 30 in good health. Some clones in this sample may be carry-over from other donors' samples.

The rearrangement links TRBV18 to TRBJ2-3; D is possibly TRBD1 or TRBD2 (5 bases each). Trimming stripped 3 bases from V and 0 bases from J, with 13 bases between. The CDR3 spans 16 residues. CDR1 KGHSH and CDR2 LQKENI come from the germline V gene. As DNA, the CDR3 is TGTGCCAGCTCACCGCCCTTAGGGACCAGCACAGATACGCAGTATTTT. It is translated as CASSPPLGTSTDTQYF.

The table lists this clone with many counts. The sample contains more than one DNA sequence encoding this CDR3. The chain is built from TRBV15 and TRBJ1-5; tentative D call: TRBD1 (6 bases). Germline V lookup: CDR1 LNHNV, CDR2 YYDKDF (reference sequence). Trimming took off 4 bases at V and 3 bases at J, with 10 bases between the two ends. The CDR3 consists of 14 residues. CDR3 coding DNA: TGTGCCACCAGCACCGAGGGGGTCAATCAGCCCCAGCATTTT. Translating it yields CATSTEGVNQPQHF. Complete variable domain (other parts from reference TRBV15 and TRBJ1-5): DAMVIQNPRYQVTQFGKPVTLSCSQTLNHNVMYWYQQKSSQAPKLLFHYYDKDFNNEADTPDNFQSRRPNTSFCFLDIRSPGLGDTAMYLCATSTEGVNQPQHFGDGTRLSIL.

The chain has TRBV30 and TRBJ2-5, with 9 bases identical to TRBD1. Germline-derived CDR1 and CDR2 are GTSNPN and SVGIG (reference sequence). The length of the CDR3 is 13 residues. With V trimmed by 7 bases and J by 7 bases, 10 bases remained unmatched. CDR3 DNA sequence: TGTGCCTCACCGGGACAGGGTGATGGGACCCAGTACTTC. Protein: CASPGQGDGTQYF.

The chain combines TRBV18 with TRBJ1-1, with TRBD1 matching 7 bases. CDR1 is KGHSH, CDR2 LQKENI, per germline. Germline trimming cut 8 bases from V and 5 bases from J; bases unmatched to any gene: 14. The CDR3 covers 15 residues. In nucleotides, the CDR3 is TGTGCCAGCGGAAGCCGACAGGGAGCCGGGACTGAAGCTTTCTTT. Amino acids: CASGSRQGAGTEAFF. Drawing the rest from reference TRBV18 and TRBJ1-1, the complete variable domain is NAGVMQNPRHLVRRRGQEARLRCSPMKGHSHVYWYRQLPEEGLKFMVYLQKENIIDESGMPKERFSAEFPKEGPSILRIQQVVRGDSAAYFCASGSRQGAGTEAFFGQGTRLTVV.

The chain is built from TRBV6-6 and TRBJ1-2; 10 bases are a match to TRBD1. J was trimmed by 5 bases and V by 6 bases; bases with no gene match: 6. The CDR3 has 14 amino acids. Per the germline V gene, CDR1 is MNHNY and CDR2 is SVGAGI (reference sequence). CDR3 sequence reads: CASSHGQGVYGYTF. CDR3 nucleotides: TGTGCCAGCAGCCACGGACAGGGGGTGTATGGCTACACCTTC.

The genes are TRBV7-8 and TRBJ1-2; possible D gene TRBD1, 5 bases. V was trimmed by 1 base and J by 1 base, leaving 16 bases between them. The germline V gene encodes CDR1 SGHVS and CDR2 FQNEAQ. CDR3 length: 17 residues. The CDR3 nucleotides read TGTGCCAGCAGCTTAGGTCGCAGGAGGGGTATTAACTATGGCTACACCTTC. This encodes CASSLGRRRGINYGYTF.

The V and J genes are TRBV29-1 and TRBJ1-1, with a possible D match to TRBD1 (6 bases). Trimming pared 6 bases from V and 5 bases from J, leaving 13 bases between. In germline, CDR1 is SQVTM, CDR2 ANQGSEA. This CDR3 has 12 amino acids. CDR3 amino acids: CSVTGWRTEAFF. DNA for the CDR3: TGCAGCGTAACAGGGTGGAGAACTGAAGCTTTCTTT.

The chain is built from TRBV5-1 and TRBJ2-5, with D maybe TRBD1 (8 bases). Looked up from germline, CDR1 is SGHRS and CDR2 is YFSETQ. V was cut by 4 bases and J by 4 bases, with 20 bases left in between. The CDR3 consists of 16 residues. CDR3 sequence (DNA): TGCGCCAGCAGCCCGACAGGGGCCACGGGGGGAGAGACCCAGTACTTC. Amino acids: CASSPTGATGGETQYF.

This chain connects TRBV6-5 to TRBJ1-5, with D hard to call. Germline CDR1 reads MNHEY; CDR2 reads SVGAGI. The CDR3 runs to 14 residues. Trimming removed 4 bases at V and 7 bases at J, with 14 bases between. CDR3 DNA: TGTGCCAGCAGTTTAAGACTCCGTGGGCAGCCCCAGCATTTT. As protein: CASSLRLRGQPQHF.

V is TRBV11-1 and J is TRBJ2-7; D is tentatively TRBD1 or TRBD2 (5 bases each). The germline V gene encodes CDR1 SGHAT and CDR2 FQDESV (reference sequence). The CDR3 runs 15 residues. V lost 8 bases and J lost 2, with 19 bases in between. For the CDR3, the DNA is TGTGCCAGCCGGGACCGGACGGTGAAACCCTACGAGCAGTACTTC. Translation: CASRDRTVKPYEQYF.

This chain joins TRBV2 and TRBJ2-7; 8 bases fit TRBD1. V lost 5 bases and J lost 6; bases outside the gene matches: 6. CDR3 length: 13 amino acids. Germline V gene sequence: CDR1 SNHLY, CDR2 FYNNEI. CDR3 nucleotide sequence: TGTGCCAGCAGTATCGGACAGGGCGGCGAGCAGTACTTC. Protein product: CASSIGQGGEQYF.

V usage is TRBV5-1 and J usage is TRBJ1-1; possibly TRBD1 for D (6 bases). V lost 1 base, J lost 7 bases, and 11 bases lay in between. CDR1 is SGHRS, CDR2 YFSETQ, per germline. The CDR3 is 13 residues long. The CDR3 DNA follows: TGCGCCAGCAGCTTGTCCGGGGGCGGTGAAGCTTTCTTT. Its protein is CASSLSGGGEAFF. The whole variable domain, filled in from reference TRBV5-1 and TRBJ1-1, reads KAGVTQTPRYLIKTRGQQVTLSCSPISGHRSVSWYQQTPGQGLQFLFEYFSETQRNKGNFPGRFSGRQFSNSRSEMNVSTLELGDSALYLCASSLSGGGEAFFGQGTRLTVV.

The genes are TRBV5-1 and TRBJ2-7, with a weak D call TRBD1 (6 bases). This CDR3 spans 14 amino acids. V lost 5 bases and J 0 bases, leaving 12 bases between the germline ends. The germline V gene encodes CDR1 SGHRS and CDR2 YFSETQ. In nucleotides, the CDR3 is TGCGCCAGCAGTCTTAGGACAGCCTCCTACGAGCAGTACTTC. As protein: CASSLRTASYEQYF.

This clone was observed a few times. The chain couples TRBV30 to TRBJ1-4; possible D gene TRBD1, 6 bases. V was pared by 7 bases and J by 5 bases, with 11 bases between. The CDR3 extends over 12 amino acids. Germline CDR1 GTSNPN, CDR2 SVGIG (reference sequence). The CDR3 sequence: CASKRGNEKLFF. The DNA for the CDR3 is TGTGCCTCAAAGAGGGGGAATGAAAAACTGTTTTTT. Full variable domain (rest looked up from reference TRBV30 and TRBJ1-4): SQTIHQWPATLVQPVGSPLSLECTVEGTSNPNLYWYRQAAGRGLQLLFYSVGIGQISSEVPQNLSASRPQDRQFILSSKKLLLSDSGFYLCASKRGNEKLFFGSGTQLSVL.

The chain couples TRBV7-2 to TRBJ2-5; perhaps TRBD2 as D (6 bases). The CDR3 covers 17 residues. V was shortened by 3 bases and J by 4 bases, with 21 bases between the two germline ends. The germline CDR1 and CDR2 sequences are SGHTA and FQGNSA. CDR3 nucleotides: TGTGCCAGCAGCTTTACCCGTCATCCCTTCGGGAGAGAGACCCAGTACTTC. Its protein is CASSFTRHPFGRETQYF.

The chain combines TRBV19 with TRBJ2-4; unclear D gene. This CDR3 has 12 amino acids. The V gene lost 3 bases and the J gene lost 5 bases, with 5 bases spanning the gap. Germline CDR1 is LNHDA and CDR2 is SQIVND (reference sequence). This CDR3 is CASSMRQNIQYF. CDR3 bases: TGTGCCAGTAGTATGCGGCAAAACATTCAGTACTTC.

V usage is TRBV7-2 and J usage is TRBJ2-7; 13 bases align to TRBD2. Germline CDR1 reads SGHTA; CDR2 reads FQGNSA. The CDR3 length is 16 residues. Trimming took 3 bases from V and 11 from J; bases not matched to a gene: 13. CDR3 sequence reads: CASSFSRLAGGHREYF. The CDR3 region has the DNA TGTGCCAGCAGCTTTTCCCGACTAGCGGGAGGCCATCGGGAGTACTTC.

This clone was observed a single time. V is TRBV7-2 and J is TRBJ2-3; the D gene is possibly TRBD1 (5 bases). Trimming removed 3 bases from V and 3 bases from J, with 13 bases in between. Germline V gene sequence: CDR1 SGHTA, CDR2 FQGNSA. CDR3 length: 15 residues. CDR3 nucleotide sequence: TGTGCCAGCAGCTTCCGCAGGGATAATACAGATACGCAGTATTTT. It translates to CASSFRRDNTDTQYF. The whole variable domain, filled in from reference TRBV7-2 and TRBJ2-3, reads GAGVSQSPSNKVTEKGKDVELRCDPISGHTALYWYRQSLGQGLEFLIYFQGNSAPDKSGLPSDRFSAERTGGSVSTLTIQRTQQEDSAVYLCASSFRRDNTDTQYFGPGTRLTVL.

This chain connects TRBV9 to TRBJ2-1; 9 bases line up with TRBD1. This CDR3 is 13 amino acids long. The junction had 6 bases not matched to a gene; V was cut back by 9 bases and J by 5 bases. Germline assignment: CDR1 SGDLS and CDR2 YYNGEE. CDR3 in DNA: TGTGCCAAGGGACAGGGTAGGGACAATGAGCAGTTCTTC. It is translated as CAKGQGRDNEQFF.

This chain connects TRBV7-9 to TRBJ2-3, with D unclear. The germline V gene encodes CDR1 SEHNR and CDR2 FQNEAQ (reference sequence). This CDR3 is built from 12 residues. Trimming shortened V by 1 base and J by 11 bases, and 10 bases separated the two germline ends. The CDR3 loop is CASSLEGGLQYF. CDR3 coding DNA: TGTGCCAGCAGCTTAGAGGGCGGCCTGCAGTATTTT.

The gene calls are TRBV5-1 and TRBJ1-1; TRBD1 matches 12 bases. Looked up from germline, CDR1 is SGHRS and CDR2 is YFSETQ. The J segment lost 3 bases and the V segment lost 4 bases, leaving 4 bases of the junction unmatched. This CDR3 is built from 15 residues. CDR3 bases: TGCGCCAGCAGCGAGGGGACAGGGGGCCACACTGAAGCTTTCTTT. Encoded protein: CASSEGTGGHTEAFF.

This clone was detected ten times or more. The rearrangement joins TRBV18 to TRBJ2-7; TRBD2 agrees at 10 bases. Looked up from germline, CDR1 is KGHSH and CDR2 is LQKENI. The CDR3 spans 18 residues. Losses at the gene ends were 3 bases for V and 1 base for J; bases not matched to a gene: 12. The CDR3 region is CASSPGLAPVLKSYEQYF. The CDR3, as DNA: TGTGCCAGCTCACCGGGACTAGCGCCTGTCCTGAAATCCTACGAGCAGTACTTC.

Concerning this clone itself: The sample contains more than one DNA sequence encoding this CDR3. The chain couples TRBV7-9 to TRBJ2-3, with a possible D match to TRBD2 (6 bases). CDR3 length: 14 residues. Trimming removed 3 bases at V and 2 bases at J, with 9 bases between. The V gene's germline CDR1 is SEHNR and CDR2 FQNEAQ (reference sequence). This CDR3 reads CASSFSGPTDTQYF. CDR3 in DNA: TGTGCCAGCAGCTTTAGCGGCCCCACAGATACGCAGTATTTT.

The rearrangement links TRBV15 to TRBJ2-7; tentative D call: TRBD1 (6 bases). Germline CDR1 is LNHNV and CDR2 is YYDKDF (reference sequence). V was clipped by 3 bases and J by 3 bases, with 15 bases between them. The CDR3 runs to 15 residues. CDR3 sequence reads: CATSSRDKKNYEQYF. In DNA, the CDR3 is TGTGCCACCAGCAGCCGGGACAAGAAAAACTACGAGCAGTACTTC.

This clone was seen a handful of times. This chain links TRBV5-4 with TRBJ1-5, with 7 bases identical to TRBD1. Germline-derived CDR1 and CDR2 are SGHNT and YYREEE (reference sequence). The V and J ends lost 0 bases and 8 bases, in that order; junction bases with no gene match: 2. The CDR3 extends over 13 amino acids. CDR3 loop: CASSLDRGEPQHF. CDR3 DNA sequence: TGTGCCAGCAGCTTGGACAGGGGCGAGCCCCAGCATTTT.

The chain employs TRBV28 and TRBJ2-7; TRBD2 matches at 13 bases. Germline V lookup: CDR1 MDHEN, CDR2 SYDVKM. The CDR3 is 15 amino acids. V trimming: 5 bases; J trimming: 3 bases; junction bases outside the gene matches: 4. The CDR3 sequence is CASSRRTSGSYEQYF. The CDR3 region has the DNA TGTGCCAGCAGTCGAAGGACTAGCGGGAGCTACGAGCAGTACTTC.

The gene calls are TRBV4-1 and TRBJ2-5; the D is unclear. The CDR3 sequence is 13 residues long. V was trimmed by 4 bases and J by 5 bases, leaving 11 bases between them. Per the germline V gene, CDR1 is MGHRA and CDR2 is YSYEKL. CDR3 nucleotides: TGCGCCAGCAGCCTAGCCTTGAGGGAGACCCAGTACTTC. This sequence encodes CASSLALRETQYF.

The rearrangement uses TRBV29-1 and TRBJ2-3; D is possibly TRBD2 (6 bases). V lost 4 bases and J lost 0, with 11 bases in between. Germline CDR1 reads SQVTM; CDR2 reads ANQGSEA. The length of the CDR3 is 14 residues. The CDR3 sequence: CSVVQAGSTDTQYF. The CDR3 bases are TGCAGCGTTGTTCAAGCGGGTAGCACAGATACGCAGTATTTT.

The chain uses TRBV19 and TRBJ1-2; TRBD1 is a possible D gene (5 bases). V was clipped by 5 bases and J by 4 bases, with 17 bases between them. This CDR3 comprises 15 residues. CDR1 and CDR2 from the germline V gene are LNHDA and SQIVND (reference sequence). The CDR3 here is CASSVRGFKVYGYTF. The CDR3 DNA reads as TGTGCCAGTAGTGTAAGGGGATTCAAGGTCTATGGCTACACCTTC. The whole variable domain, filled in from reference TRBV19 and TRBJ1-2, reads DGGITQSPKYLFRKEGQNVTLSCEQNLNHDAMYWYRQDPGQGLRLIYYSQIVNDFQKGDIAEGYSVSREKKESFPLTVTSAQKNPTAFYLCASSVRGFKVYGYTFGSGTRLTVV.

CDR3 region: CASSLIGTGGYEQYF. CDR3 sequence (DNA): TGCGCCAGCAGCTTGATTGGGACAGGGGGGTACGAGCAGTACTTC. The V call is TRBV5-1, the J call TRBJ2-7, with 11 nucleotides matching TRBD1. The junction had 4 bases not matched to a gene; V was cut back by 1 base and J by 4 bases. Germline V gene data show CDR1 as SGHRS and CDR2 as YFSETQ. The CDR3 totals 15 residues.